The 22 T cell receptor beta chains listed next were all sequenced from one sample in a study of cytomegalovirus exposure and HLA in healthy donors. PCR primers comprised 60 Vbeta and 13 Jbeta primers. Data came from immunoSEQ multiplex PCR; TCRdb stores just in-frame clones and leaves some out. The sample carries under 130,000 clones, over 70% recorded once. The material sequenced was PBMCs. Receptor source: a man in his fifties in good health and CMV-seropositive.

The chain employs TRBV6-5 and TRBJ2-5, with D maybe TRBD1 (6 bases). The ends were cut back, 0 bases at V and 5 bases at J, with 16 bases in the middle. This CDR3 spans 16 amino acids. Germline V gene sequence: CDR1 MNHEY, CDR2 SVGAGI. The CDR3 DNA follows: TGTGCCAGCAGTTACTCGAAGGCAGGGGATTGGGAGACCCAGTACTTC. Translating gives CASSYSKAGDWETQYF.

This clone was detected only a few times. One end of the junction is discordant with germline, which a read error may explain. The chain couples TRBV7-9 to TRBJ2-2, with 11 bases fitting TRBD2. The CDR3 loop spans 18 amino acids. Germline values: CDR1 SEHNR, CDR2 FQNEAQ (reference sequence). CDR3 residues: CSSSPKIRLAGITGELFF. CDR3 DNA: TGTTCCAGCAGCCCCAAAATAAGACTAGCGGGGATAACCGGGGAGCTGTTTTTT.

The J gene is TRBJ2-7, the V gene TRBV27, with D tentatively TRBD1 (5 bases). The germline V gene has CDR1 MNHEY and CDR2 SMNVEV (reference sequence). V lost 2 bases and J 5 bases, leaving 10 bases between the germline ends. This CDR3 has 13 residues. The DNA for the CDR3 is TGTGCCAGCAGTTTACTTCAGGGCCACGAGCAGTACTTC. Translation gives CASSLLQGHEQYF.

This clone occurred once. The genes are TRBV19 and TRBJ1-6, with D perhaps TRBD1 (6 bases). CDR3 length: 14 amino acids. Germline CDR1 and CDR2: LNHDA and SQIVND (reference sequence). The V gene lost 5 bases and the J gene lost 8 bases, with 13 bases spanning the gap. The CDR3 is CASSLRGVDSPLHF. The CDR3 coding sequence is TGTGCCAGTAGTCTCAGGGGTGTGGATTCACCCCTCCACTTT.

With regard to this clone: The same CDR3 can be traced to other DNA sequences in this sample. The V gene is TRBV29-1, the J gene TRBJ2-5, with TRBD1 identical over 8 bases. V shed 5 bases, J shed 4 bases, and the junction held 6 bases outside the gene matches. Germline CDR1 is SQVTM and CDR2 is ANQGSEA. CDR3 size: 13 residues. The CDR3 region has the DNA TGCAGCGTTCGCCAGGGGGCCGGAGAGACCCAGTACTTC. It translates to CSVRQGAGETQYF.

The chain recombines TRBV19 with TRBJ2-7, with 9 bases that match TRBD1. V dropped 6 bases and J dropped 3; count of bases not matched to a gene: 6. Germline CDR1 and CDR2: LNHDA and SQIVND (reference sequence). The CDR3 has 14 amino acids. The CDR3 DNA reads as TGTGCCAGTAGGCTGGGACAGGGACTCTACGAGCAGTACTTC. As protein: CASRLGQGLYEQYF.

The chain carries TRBV19 and TRBJ2-5; 14 nucleotides align to TRBD2. CDR1 and CDR2 from the germline V gene are LNHDA and SQIVND (reference sequence). The CDR3 covers 17 residues. V lost 5 bases and J lost 4; bases outside the gene matches: 9. The CDR3 reads CASSLKTSGRVRETQYF. As DNA, the CDR3 is TGTGCCAGTAGTTTGAAGACTAGCGGGAGGGTTAGAGAGACCCAGTACTTC. Full variable domain (missing parts from reference TRBV19 and TRBJ2-5): DGGITQSPKYLFRKEGQNVTLSCEQNLNHDAMYWYRQDPGQGLRLIYYSQIVNDFQKGDIAEGYSVSREKKESFPLTVTSAQKNPTAFYLCASSLKTSGRVRETQYFGPGTRLLVL.

The chain employs TRBV27 and TRBJ1-5, with D perhaps matching TRBD1 (5 bases). The germline V and J ends were trimmed by 8 bases and 9 bases, with 17 bases remaining between them. CDR1 and CDR2 (germline): MNHEY, SMNVEV (reference sequence). The CDR3 extends over 13 amino acids. The CDR3 DNA reads TGTGCCAGCCAGTCGGGGGGGAACATGCCCCAGCATTTT. This translates into CASQSGGNMPQHF.

The V call is TRBV19, the J call TRBJ2-7; 16 bases map to TRBD2. Germline V gene data show CDR1 as LNHDA and CDR2 as SQIVND (reference sequence). With V trimmed by 5 bases and J by 4 bases, 5 bases remained unmatched. The CDR3 has 16 amino acids. CDR3 sequence reads: CASSPGLAGGVYEQYF. The CDR3 DNA sequence: TGTGCCAGTAGTCCGGGACTAGCGGGAGGGGTATACGAGCAGTACTTC.

The rearrangement links TRBV30 to TRBJ1-1; maybe TRBD1 (5 bases). CDR3 size: 13 residues. Trimming left V 8 bases short and J 1 base short, with 14 bases between. Germline CDR1 reads GTSNPN; CDR2 reads SVGIG (reference sequence). In DNA, the CDR3 is TGTGCCCAAACCGGACAAGCGAACACTGAAGCTTTCTTT. Translated: CAQTGQANTEAFF.

This clone is a singleton in its sample. This CDR3 is CASSLDKNTGELFF. The DNA of the CDR3 is TGCGCCAGCAGCTTGGACAAGAACACCGGGGAGCTGTTTTTT. The rearrangement joins TRBV5-1 to TRBJ2-2; no reliable D call. This CDR3 spans 14 amino acids. V dropped 0 bases and J dropped 1 base, with 4 bases sitting between them. Germline CDR1 SGHRS, CDR2 YFSETQ.

This clone was counted only a few times. CDR3 sequence: CATRVGGLLGANVLTF. The CDR3 DNA reads TGTGCCACCAGGGTGGGGGGGCTTCTCGGGGCCAACGTCCTGACTTTC. The chain uses TRBV15 and TRBJ2-6, with a weak D call TRBD2 (7 bases). Trimming took 6 bases from V and 4 from J, leaving 16 bases between them. Germline CDR1 and CDR2: LNHNV and YYDKDF (reference sequence). This CDR3 is 16 amino acids long.

The chain is built from TRBV4-3 and TRBJ2-5; D may be TRBD2 (6 bases). The CDR3 is 15 amino acids. With 0 bases removed from V and 4 bases from J, the gap between germline ends came to 12 bases. Germline loops: CDR1 LGHNA, CDR2 YSLEER. CDR3 residues: CASSQDTGRGETQYF. The DNA of the CDR3 is TGCGCCAGCAGCCAAGATACCGGGAGAGGAGAGACCCAGTACTTC.

Written as DNA, the CDR3 is TGTGCCAGCAGTTTAGGGGCGCAGGGAACCGGGGAGCTGTTTTTT. Its translation: CASSLGAQGTGELFF. The chain uses TRBV28 and TRBJ2-2; tentative D call: TRBD1 (5 bases). This CDR3 is 15 amino acids long. CDR1 is MDHEN and CDR2 is SYDVKM in the germline V gene. Trimming removed 2 bases at V and 5 bases at J, with 12 bases between.

CDR3 DNA sequence: TGCGCCAGCAGCTTAGTTGGCGGAACGGCCCCCACAGATACGCAGTATTTT. Encoded protein: CASSLVGGTAPTDTQYF. The J gene is TRBJ2-3, the V gene TRBV5-1; D is ambiguous. Trimming took off 2 bases at V and 2 bases at J, with 18 bases between the two ends. This CDR3 spans 17 amino acids. Germline values: CDR1 SGHRS, CDR2 YFSETQ.

V gene TRBV6-4 combines with J gene TRBJ2-3; D is uncertain. Germline lookup yields CDR1 MRHNA and CDR2 SNTAGT. The CDR3 spans 14 residues. Trimming removed 6 bases at V and 4 bases at J, with 14 bases between. CDR3 in amino acids: CASSATFRADTQYF. In nucleotides, the CDR3 is TGTGCCAGCAGCGCGACTTTCCGCGCAGATACGCAGTATTTT.

Here the CDR3 reads CASSPPGTDTQYF. The CDR3 DNA reads as TGTGCCAGCAGCCCCCCGGGCACAGATACGCAGTATTTT. V is TRBV9 and J is TRBJ2-3; D is unresolved. The CDR3 is 13 amino acids. The V end was cut by 4 bases, the J end by 1 base, with 7 bases between. CDR1 and CDR2 from the germline V gene are SGDLS and YYNGEE.

This chain uses TRBV10-3 with TRBJ1-2; D not certain. CDR1 ENHRY and CDR2 SYGVKD come from the germline V gene. V shed 2 bases and J shed 5 bases, with 9 bases lying between them. CDR3 length: 13 amino acids. CDR3 DNA sequence: TGTGCCATCAGTGAGGAGGGTTATTATGGCTACACCTTC. Its translation is CAISEEGYYGYTF.

This clone was seen just once. The V call is TRBV7-9, the J call TRBJ2-2; 9 bases are shared with TRBD2. This CDR3 is 16 amino acids long. The J segment lost 6 bases and the V segment lost 0 bases, leaving 5 bases of the junction unmatched. Germline V lookup: CDR1 SEHNR, CDR2 FQNEAQ (reference sequence). Here the CDR3 reads CASSLAVAGDAGELFF. The DNA for the CDR3 is TGTGCCAGCAGCTTAGCGGTAGCGGGAGACGCCGGGGAGCTGTTTTTT.

The chain is built from TRBV18 and TRBJ2-3; 12 bases map to TRBD2. Germline CDR1 and CDR2: KGHSH and LQKENI. The V and J ends lost 3 bases and 4 bases, in that order; junction bases with no gene match: 8. The CDR3 totals 17 residues. The CDR3 sequence is CASSPGASGRGPDTQYF. DNA for the CDR3: TGTGCCAGCTCACCGGGGGCTAGCGGGAGGGGCCCAGATACGCAGTATTTT.

The V and J genes are TRBV27 and TRBJ2-1, with TRBD1 matching 9 bases. The CDR3 loop spans 17 amino acids. Germline CDR1 and CDR2: MNHEY and SMNVEV (reference sequence). V lost 1 base, J lost 2 bases, and 6 bases stayed unmatched. Here the CDR3 reads CASSLYPGTGTYNEQFF. The CDR3 bases are TGTGCCAGCAGTTTATATCCGGGGACAGGGACCTACAATGAGCAGTTCTTC.

CDR3 in DNA: TGTGCCAGCAGCCTGACAGGGGTCTCCTACAATGAGCAGTTCTTC. Translating it yields CASSLTGVSYNEQFF. The chain couples TRBV9 to TRBJ2-1; TRBD1 agrees at 8 bases. Germline V gene lookup returns CDR1 SGDLS and CDR2 YYNGEE. With 4 bases clipped from V and 0 bases from J, the junction kept 3 bases outside the gene matches. This CDR3 contains 15 residues.